This TCR beta chain was found in a study of PD-1 blockade in classical Hodgkin lymphoma. With regard to this clone: Its antigen is still unknown.

Sequenced by immunoSEQ multiplex PCR; TCRdb stores in-frame clones only, minus some. Counted here are roughly 13,000 clones, approximately 92% occurring once; the ten biggest clones make up over 9.5%. Regarding the study as a whole: Healthy donors reportedly exceeded newly diagnosed patients in baseline TCR diversity. The authors have not defined what causes the repertoire differences, possibly disease activity or prior therapy.

All the patients suffered relapse after autologous stem cell transplantation, and brentuximab vedotin exposure differed. The CDR3 is 13 amino acids. V lost 4 bases and J lost 8, with 15 bases in between. Germline V lookup: CDR1 SGHRS, CDR2 YFSETQ. This chain links TRBV5-1 with TRBJ1-2, with D hard to call. The sequence was obtained from a human donor with classical Hodgkin lymphoma. The sample consisted of peripheral blood mononuclear cells (PBMCs), taken at baseline. The CDR3 loop is CASSPTAPRGYTF. Written as DNA, the CDR3 is TGCGCCAGCAGCCCAACCGCCCCACGAGGCTACACCTTC.